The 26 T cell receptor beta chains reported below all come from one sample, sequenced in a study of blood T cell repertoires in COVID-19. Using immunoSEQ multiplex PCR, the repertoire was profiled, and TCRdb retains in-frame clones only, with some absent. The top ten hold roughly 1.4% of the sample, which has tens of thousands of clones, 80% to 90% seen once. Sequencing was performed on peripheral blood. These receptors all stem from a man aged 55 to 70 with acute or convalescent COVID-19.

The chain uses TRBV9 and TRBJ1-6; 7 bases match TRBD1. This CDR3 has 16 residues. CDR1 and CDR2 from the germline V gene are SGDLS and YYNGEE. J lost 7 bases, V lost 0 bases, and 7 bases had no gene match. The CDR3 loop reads CASSVDETGSNSPLHF. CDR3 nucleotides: TGTGCCAGCAGCGTAGATGAGACAGGGTCCAATTCACCCCTCCACTTT.

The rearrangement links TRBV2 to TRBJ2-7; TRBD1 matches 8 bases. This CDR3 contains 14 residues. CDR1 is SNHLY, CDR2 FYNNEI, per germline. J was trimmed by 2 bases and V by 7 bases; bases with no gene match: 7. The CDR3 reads CASNYLQGAYEQYF. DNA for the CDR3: TGTGCCAGCAATTACTTACAGGGGGCCTACGAGCAGTACTTC.

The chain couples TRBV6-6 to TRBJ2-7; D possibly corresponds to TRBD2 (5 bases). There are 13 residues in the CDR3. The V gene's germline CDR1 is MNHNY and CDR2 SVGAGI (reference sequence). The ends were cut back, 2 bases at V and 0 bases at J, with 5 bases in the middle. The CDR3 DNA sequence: TGTGCCAGCAGTTACCGGGACTCCTACGAGCAGTACTTC. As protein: CASSYRDSYEQYF.

CDR3 in amino acids: CASSFSTGGISYEQYF. CDR3 DNA: TGTGCCAGCAGCTTCAGTACAGGGGGGATCTCCTACGAGCAGTACTTC. The chain is built from TRBV11-3 and TRBJ2-7; TRBD1 matches at 8 bases. Germline V lookup: CDR1 SGHNT, CDR2 YENEEA. The CDR3 covers 16 residues. Trimming at V came to 3 bases and at J to 0 bases, leaving 7 bases not matched to a gene.

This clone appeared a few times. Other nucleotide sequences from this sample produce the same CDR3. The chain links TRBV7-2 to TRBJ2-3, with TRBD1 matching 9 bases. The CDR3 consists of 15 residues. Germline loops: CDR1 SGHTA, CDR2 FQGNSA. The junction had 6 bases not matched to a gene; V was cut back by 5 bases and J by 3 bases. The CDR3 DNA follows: TGTGCCAGCAGCCCGGACAGGGGAAAAACAGATACGCAGTATTTT. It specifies CASSPDRGKTDTQYF.

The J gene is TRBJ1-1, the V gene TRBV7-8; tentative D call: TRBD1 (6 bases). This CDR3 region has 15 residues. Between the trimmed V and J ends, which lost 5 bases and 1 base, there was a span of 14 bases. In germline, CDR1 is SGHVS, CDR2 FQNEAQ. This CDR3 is CASSTQGSANTEAFF. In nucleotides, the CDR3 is TGTGCCAGCAGCACGCAGGGGTCAGCGAACACTGAAGCTTTCTTT.

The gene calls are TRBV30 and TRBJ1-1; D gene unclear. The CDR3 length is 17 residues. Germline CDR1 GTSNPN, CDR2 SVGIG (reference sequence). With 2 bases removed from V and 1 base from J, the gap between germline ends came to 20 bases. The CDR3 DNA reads TGTGCCTGGAGTCCGAGAAGCGGGCCGCAAAAGAACACTGAAGCTTTCTTT. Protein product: CAWSPRSGPQKNTEAFF.

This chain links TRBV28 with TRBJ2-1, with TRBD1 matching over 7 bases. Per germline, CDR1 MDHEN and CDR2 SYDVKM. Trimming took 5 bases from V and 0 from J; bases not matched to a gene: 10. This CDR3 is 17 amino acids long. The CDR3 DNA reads TGTGCCAGCAGTACCCTCCAGGGACAGAGCTCCTACAATGAGCAGTTCTTC. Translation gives CASSTLQGQSSYNEQFF.

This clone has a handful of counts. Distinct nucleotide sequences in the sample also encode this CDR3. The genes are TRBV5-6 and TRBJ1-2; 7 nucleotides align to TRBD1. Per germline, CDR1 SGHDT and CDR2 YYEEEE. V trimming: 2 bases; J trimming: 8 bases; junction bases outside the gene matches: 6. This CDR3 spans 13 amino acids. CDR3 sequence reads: CASSFDRAKGYTF. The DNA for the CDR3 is TGTGCCAGCAGCTTTGACAGGGCCAAGGGCTACACCTTC.

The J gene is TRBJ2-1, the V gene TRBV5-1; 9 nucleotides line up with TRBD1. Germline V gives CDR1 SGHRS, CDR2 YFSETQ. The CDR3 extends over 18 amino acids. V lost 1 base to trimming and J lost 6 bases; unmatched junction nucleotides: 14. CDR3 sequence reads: CASSLWGQGTPPGNEQFF. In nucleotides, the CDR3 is TGCGCCAGCAGCTTGTGGGGACAGGGAACCCCTCCGGGCAATGAGCAGTTCTTC.

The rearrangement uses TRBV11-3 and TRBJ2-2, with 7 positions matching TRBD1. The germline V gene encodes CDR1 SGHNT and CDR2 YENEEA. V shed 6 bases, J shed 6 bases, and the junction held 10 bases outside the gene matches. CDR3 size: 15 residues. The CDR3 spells CASRGVRGLAGELFF. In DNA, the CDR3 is TGTGCCAGCAGGGGGGTCAGGGGGTTAGCCGGGGAGCTGTTTTTT.

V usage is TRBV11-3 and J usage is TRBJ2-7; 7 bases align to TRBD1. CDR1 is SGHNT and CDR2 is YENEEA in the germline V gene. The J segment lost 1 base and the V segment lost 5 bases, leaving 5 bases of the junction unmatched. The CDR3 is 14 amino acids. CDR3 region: CASSGETGSYEQYF. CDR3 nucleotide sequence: TGTGCCAGCAGCGGAGAGACAGGGTCCTACGAGCAGTACTTC.

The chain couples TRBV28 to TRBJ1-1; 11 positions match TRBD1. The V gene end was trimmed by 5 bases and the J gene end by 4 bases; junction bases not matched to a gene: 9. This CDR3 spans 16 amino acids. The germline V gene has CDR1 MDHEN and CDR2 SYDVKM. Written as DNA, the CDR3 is TGTGCCAGCAGTCGTCCCGGCGGGACAGGGGGCACTGAAGCTTTCTTT. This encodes CASSRPGGTGGTEAFF.

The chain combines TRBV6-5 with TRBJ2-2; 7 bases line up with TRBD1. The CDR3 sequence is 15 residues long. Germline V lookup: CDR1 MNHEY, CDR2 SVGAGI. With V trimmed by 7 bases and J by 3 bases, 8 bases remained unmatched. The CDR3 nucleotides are TGTGCCAGCAAAGGTCCAGGGGGAGACACCGGGGAGCTGTTTTTT. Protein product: CASKGPGGDTGELFF.

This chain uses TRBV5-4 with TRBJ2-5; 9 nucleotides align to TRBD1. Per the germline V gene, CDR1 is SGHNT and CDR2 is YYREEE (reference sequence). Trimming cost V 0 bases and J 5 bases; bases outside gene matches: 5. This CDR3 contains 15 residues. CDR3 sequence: CASSLVPGQGETQYF. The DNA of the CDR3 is TGTGCCAGCAGCTTGGTCCCGGGACAGGGCGAGACCCAGTACTTC.

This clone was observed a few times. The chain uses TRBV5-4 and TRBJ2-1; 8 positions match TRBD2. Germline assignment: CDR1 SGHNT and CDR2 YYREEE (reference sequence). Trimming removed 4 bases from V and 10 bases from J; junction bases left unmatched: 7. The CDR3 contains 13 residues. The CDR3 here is CASSVVTSGEQFF. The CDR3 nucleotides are TGTGCCAGCAGCGTTGTAACTAGCGGCGAGCAGTTCTTC.

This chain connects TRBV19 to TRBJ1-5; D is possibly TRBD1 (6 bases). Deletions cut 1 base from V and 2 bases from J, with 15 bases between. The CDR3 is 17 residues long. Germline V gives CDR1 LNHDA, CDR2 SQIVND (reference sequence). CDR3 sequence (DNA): TGTGCCAGTAGTATAGTAGAGAGGGGGTCGCGCAATCAGCCCCAGCATTTT. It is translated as CASSIVERGSRNQPQHF.

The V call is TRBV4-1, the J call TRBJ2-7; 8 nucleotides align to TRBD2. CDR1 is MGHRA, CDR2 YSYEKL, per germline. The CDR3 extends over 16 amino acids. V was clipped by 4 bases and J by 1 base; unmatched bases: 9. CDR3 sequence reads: CASSPGAGEKSYEQYF. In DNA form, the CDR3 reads TGCGCCAGCAGCCCGGGAGCGGGAGAAAAGTCCTACGAGCAGTACTTC.

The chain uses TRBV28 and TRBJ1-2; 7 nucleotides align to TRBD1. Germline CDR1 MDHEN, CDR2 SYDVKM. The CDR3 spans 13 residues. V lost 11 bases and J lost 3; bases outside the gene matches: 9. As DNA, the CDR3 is TGTGCCTGTTTAAAGGGACAGTACTATGGCTACACCTTC. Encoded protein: CACLKGQYYGYTF.

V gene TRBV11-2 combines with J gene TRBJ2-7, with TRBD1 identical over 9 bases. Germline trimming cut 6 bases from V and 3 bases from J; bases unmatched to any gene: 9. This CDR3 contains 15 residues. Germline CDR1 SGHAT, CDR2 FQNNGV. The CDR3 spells CASSQQGAFNYEQYF. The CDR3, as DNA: TGTGCCAGCAGTCAACAGGGGGCTTTTAACTACGAGCAGTACTTC.

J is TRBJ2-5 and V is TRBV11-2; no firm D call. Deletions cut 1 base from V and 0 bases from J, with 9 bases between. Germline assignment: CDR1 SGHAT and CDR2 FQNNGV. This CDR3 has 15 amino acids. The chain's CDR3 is CASSLGPTYQETQYF. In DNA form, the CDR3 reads TGTGCCAGCAGCTTAGGGCCAACGTACCAAGAGACCCAGTACTTC.

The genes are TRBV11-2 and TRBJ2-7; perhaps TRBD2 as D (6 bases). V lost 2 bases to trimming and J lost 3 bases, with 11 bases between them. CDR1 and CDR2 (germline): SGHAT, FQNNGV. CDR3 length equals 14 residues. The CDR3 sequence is CASSLLEGRYEQYF. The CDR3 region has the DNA TGTGCCAGCAGCTTACTGGAGGGTCGCTACGAGCAGTACTTC.

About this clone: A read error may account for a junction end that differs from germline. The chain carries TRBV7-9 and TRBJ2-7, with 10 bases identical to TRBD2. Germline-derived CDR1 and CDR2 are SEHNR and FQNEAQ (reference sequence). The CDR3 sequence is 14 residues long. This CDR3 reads CASSLAGEAYEQYF. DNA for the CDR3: TGTGCCAGCAGCCTAGCGGGAGAAGCGTACGAGCAGTACTTC.

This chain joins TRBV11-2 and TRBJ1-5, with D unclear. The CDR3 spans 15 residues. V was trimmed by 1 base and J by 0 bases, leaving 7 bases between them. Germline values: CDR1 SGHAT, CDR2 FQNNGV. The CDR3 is CASSLGRVSNQPQHF. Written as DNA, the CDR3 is TGTGCCAGCAGCTTAGGACGGGTTAGCAATCAGCCCCAGCATTTT.

The CDR3 sequence: CAWNRGQHGYTF. In DNA form, the CDR3 reads TGTGCCTGGAACAGGGGGCAGCATGGCTACACCTTC. The chain links TRBV30 to TRBJ1-2; 9 nucleotides agree with TRBD1. In germline, CDR1 is GTSNPN, CDR2 SVGIG (reference sequence). V lost 4 bases and J lost 6; bases outside the gene matches: 3. CDR3 length: 12 residues. Drawing the rest from reference TRBV30 and TRBJ1-2, the complete variable domain is SQTIHQWPATLVQPVGSPLSLECTVEGTSNPNLYWYRQAAGRGLQLLFYSVGIGQISSEVPQNLSASRPQDRQFILSSKKLLLSDSGFYLCAWNRGQHGYTFGSGTRLTVV.

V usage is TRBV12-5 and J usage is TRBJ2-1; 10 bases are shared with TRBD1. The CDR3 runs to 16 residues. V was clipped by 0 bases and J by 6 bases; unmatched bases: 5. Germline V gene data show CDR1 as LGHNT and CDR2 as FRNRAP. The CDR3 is CASGLVRDRGINEQFF. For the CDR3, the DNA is TGTGCTAGTGGTTTGGTTCGGGACAGGGGTATCAATGAGCAGTTCTTC.